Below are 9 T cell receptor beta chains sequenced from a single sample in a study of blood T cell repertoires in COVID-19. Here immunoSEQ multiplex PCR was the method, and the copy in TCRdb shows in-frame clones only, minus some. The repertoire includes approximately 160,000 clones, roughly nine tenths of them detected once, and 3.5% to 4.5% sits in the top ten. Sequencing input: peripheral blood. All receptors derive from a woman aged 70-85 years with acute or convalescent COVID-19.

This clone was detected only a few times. CDR3 sequence (DNA): TGTGCCAGCAGTTCCGGAGATTTCTATGGCTACACCTTC. This sequence encodes CASSSGDFYGYTF. The V and J genes are TRBV6-5 and TRBJ1-2; D remains ambiguous. CDR1 MNHEY and CDR2 SVGAGI come from the germline V gene. This CDR3 contains 13 residues. V gave up 4 bases and J gave up 4 bases, with 10 bases separating them.

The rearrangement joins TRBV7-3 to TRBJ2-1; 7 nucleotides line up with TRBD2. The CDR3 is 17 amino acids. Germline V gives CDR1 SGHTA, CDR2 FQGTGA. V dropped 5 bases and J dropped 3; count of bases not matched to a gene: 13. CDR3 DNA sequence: TGTGCCAGCAGCGTTGACGGACTAGGGAACAACTACAATGAGCAGTTCTTC. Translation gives CASSVDGLGNNYNEQFF.

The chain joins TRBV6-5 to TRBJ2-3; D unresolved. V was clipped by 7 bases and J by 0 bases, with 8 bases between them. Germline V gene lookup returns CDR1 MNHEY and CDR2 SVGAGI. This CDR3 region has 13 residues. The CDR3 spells CASTQVSTDTQYF. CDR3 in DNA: TGTGCCAGCACGCAGGTTAGCACAGATACGCAGTATTTT.

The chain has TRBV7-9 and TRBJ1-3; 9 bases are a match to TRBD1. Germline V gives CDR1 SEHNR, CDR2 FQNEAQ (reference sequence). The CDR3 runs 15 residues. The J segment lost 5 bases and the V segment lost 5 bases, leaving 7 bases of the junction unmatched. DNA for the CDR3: TGTGCCAGCAGCCCCGGGACAGGGAATCGAAACACCATATATTTT. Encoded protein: CASSPGTGNRNTIYF.

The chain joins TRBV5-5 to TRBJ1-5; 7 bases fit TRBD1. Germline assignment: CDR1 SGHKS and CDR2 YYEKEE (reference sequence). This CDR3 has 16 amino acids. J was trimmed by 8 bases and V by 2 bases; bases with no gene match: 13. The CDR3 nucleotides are TGTGCCAGCAGCTTAACAGCCGGGACAGACATCAAGCCCCAGCATTTT. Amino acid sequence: CASSLTAGTDIKPQHF.

CDR3 residues: CASSSGSGQIQPQHF. The CDR3 DNA reads as TGTGCCAGCAGCTCAGGATCGGGACAGATCCAGCCCCAGCATTTT. J is TRBJ1-5 and V is TRBV5-8, with 7 bases aligning to TRBD1. Per the germline V gene, CDR1 is SGHTS and CDR2 is YDEGEE. This CDR3 is 15 amino acids long. The V gene end was trimmed by 3 bases and the J gene end by 7 bases; junction bases not matched to a gene: 10.

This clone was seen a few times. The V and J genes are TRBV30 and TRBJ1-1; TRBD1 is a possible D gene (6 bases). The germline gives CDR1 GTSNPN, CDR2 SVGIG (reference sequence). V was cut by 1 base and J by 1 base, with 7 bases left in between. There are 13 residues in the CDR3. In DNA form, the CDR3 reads TGTGCCTGGAGTGCGGGACAGAACACTGAAGCTTTCTTT. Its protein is CAWSAGQNTEAFF.

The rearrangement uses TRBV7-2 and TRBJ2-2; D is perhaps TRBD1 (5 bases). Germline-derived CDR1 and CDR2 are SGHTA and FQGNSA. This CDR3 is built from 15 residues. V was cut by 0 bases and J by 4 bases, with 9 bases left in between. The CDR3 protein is CASSLAGVVTGELFF. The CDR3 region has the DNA TGTGCCAGCAGCTTAGCAGGGGTGGTCACCGGGGAGCTGTTTTTT.

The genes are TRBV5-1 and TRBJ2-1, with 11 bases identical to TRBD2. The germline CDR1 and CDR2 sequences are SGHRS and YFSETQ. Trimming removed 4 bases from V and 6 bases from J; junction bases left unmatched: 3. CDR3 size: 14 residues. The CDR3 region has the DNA TGCGCCAGCAGCAAAGGACTAGCGGGCAATGAGCAGTTCTTC. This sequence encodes CASSKGLAGNEQFF.